The clone carrying this TCR beta chain was observed at least ten times. What it binds is unknown. Each CDR3 protein is one row after TCRdb ran MiXCR on the 5' RACE reads. The data contain more than 150,000 distinct CDR3 sequences, around a sixth of them singletons. The data originate from a study of CD8 T cells in ankylosing spondylitis. General observations from the study: Matched ankylosing spondylitis synovial fluid reportedly contained a significantly enriched population of disease-linked clones.

V was pared by 4 bases and J by 8 bases, with 16 bases between. The CDR3 covers 14 residues. CDR1 SGHRS and CDR2 YFSETQ come from the germline V gene. V usage is TRBV5-1 and J usage is TRBJ2-1; D possibly corresponds to TRBD1 (5 bases). Sequencing was performed on blood, either unsorted or a sorted T cell fraction (not recorded which). The receptor comes from a male donor under 30 with ankylosing spondylitis or in good health (not recorded which). The CDR3 DNA reads as TGCGCCAGCAGCATTGCTCAGGGTTCTGATGAGCAGTTCTTC. It codes for CASSIAQGSDEQFF.